This T cell receptor (beta chain) was observed in a study of shared clonotypes between healthy human individuals. This clone came up once. Sequencing used immunoSEQ multiplex PCR; TCRdb keeps in-frame clones, though not all of them. Here the sample spans about 600,000 clones, almost 97% being singletons. This CDR3 is built from 14 residues. V was clipped by 6 bases and J by 6 bases, with 18 bases between them. The germline gives CDR1 WSHSY, CDR2 SAAADI. The sample consisted of naive CD4+ T cells sorted from blood. Documented subset: CD45RA+ positively selected. This receptor was obtained from a woman younger than 45 in good health. The V gene is TRBV10-2, the J gene TRBJ2-7; D possibly corresponds to TRBD1 (6 bases). In nucleotides, the CDR3 is TGCGCCAGCAGACTACCGGGACAATCAGTCGAGCAGTACTTC. This encodes CASRLPGQSVEQYF.